One sample yielded the 15 T cell receptor beta chains listed below, sequenced in a study of blood T cells in healthy people across ages. A sample-barcoded 5' primer and a J-beta primer mix were used in a second PCR of about 7 to 12 cycles. TCRdb redid the calling of the 5' RACE reads with MiXCR, one entry per CDR3 protein. The sample has approximately 600,000 distinct CDR3 sequences, approximately 59% seen once; the top ten hold roughly 34%. What was sequenced was blood. These receptor sequences come from a man aged 55 to 70 in good health.

This clonotype has more than one count but fewer than ten. The chain couples TRBV12-3 or TRBV12-4 to TRBJ2-7, with D unresolved. The CDR3 extends over 11 amino acids. V lost 9 bases and J 6 bases, leaving 12 bases between the germline ends. The CDR3 nucleotides read TGTGCCAGTTCCATCCGTGTCGAGCAGTACTTC. Residues: CASSIRVEQYF.

This clonotype has at least ten counts. The chain joins TRBV29-1 to TRBJ2-7; D is unclear. The V and J ends lost 1 base and 3 bases respectively, with 7 bases between them. Germline CDR1 SQVTM, CDR2 ANQGSEA. The CDR3 runs to 12 residues. The DNA of the CDR3 is TGCAGCGTTGAAGTTGCCGACTACGAGCAGTACTTC. It is translated as CSVEVADYEQYF.

The chain links TRBV29-1 to TRBJ2-1, with unresolved D. The CDR3 extends over 14 amino acids. Trimming took off 2 bases at V and 1 base at J, with 9 bases between the two ends. Germline V gene lookup returns CDR1 SQVTM and CDR2 ANQGSEA. This chain's CDR3 is CSVEQTLSYNEQFF. CDR3 DNA sequence: TGCAGCGTTGAACAGACTCTGTCCTACAATGAGCAGTTCTTC.

This chain joins TRBV18 and TRBJ2-7, with 7 bases matching TRBD2. The CDR3 loop spans 14 amino acids. Germline CDR1 KGHSH, CDR2 LQKENI. J gave up 2 bases and V 2 bases, and 3 bases lay outside the gene matches. Written as DNA, the CDR3 is TGTGCCAGCTCACCAAAAGCGGGGACCTACGAGCAGTACTTC. It encodes CASSPKAGTYEQYF.

V is TRBV9 and J is TRBJ1-4; 7 nucleotides line up with TRBD1. Germline CDR1 SGDLS, CDR2 YYNGEE. This CDR3 contains 16 residues. V gave up 0 bases and J gave up 7 bases; unmatched junction bases: 9. The CDR3 nucleotides read TGTGCCAGCAGCGTAGAAGGGGGCGGCCGAGCTGAAAAACTGTTTTTT. This sequence encodes CASSVEGGGRAEKLFF.

This chain connects TRBV18 to TRBJ2-3; 9 nucleotides match TRBD1. Germline CDR1 reads KGHSH; CDR2 reads LQKENI. The trim removed 3 bases at V and 1 base at J, leaving 5 bases unmatched. CDR3 length: 16 residues. CDR3 bases: TGTGCCAGCTCACCCGGACAGGGGATCGGCACAGATACGCAGTATTTT. Its translation is CASSPGQGIGTDTQYF.

V is TRBV12-3 or TRBV12-4 and J is TRBJ2-5; TRBD2 might be the D (6 bases). Trimming took 6 bases from V and 5 from J, leaving 16 bases between them. The CDR3 contains 14 residues. DNA for the CDR3: TGTGCCAGCAGATCGACTAGTTCGGCGGAGACCCAGTACTTC. This encodes CASRSTSSAETQYF.

V gene TRBV9 combines with J gene TRBJ2-1, with 10 positions matching TRBD2. V dropped 0 bases and J dropped 4; count of bases not matched to a gene: 4. CDR3 size: 16 residues. Looked up from germline, CDR1 is SGDLS and CDR2 is YYNGEE. CDR3 protein: CASSVVASGGYNEQFF. The CDR3 DNA follows: TGTGCCAGCAGCGTAGTGGCTAGCGGGGGATACAATGAGCAGTTCTTC.

The chain is built from TRBV7-8 and TRBJ2-1, with 9 nucleotides matching TRBD2. This CDR3 is built from 17 residues. V lost 1 base, J lost 4 bases, and 8 bases stayed unmatched. Germline CDR1 SGHVS, CDR2 FQNEAQ. The CDR3 sequence is CASSLGGGGAQYNEQFF. The CDR3 DNA sequence: TGTGCCAGCAGCTTAGGGGGCGGGGGGGCCCAATACAATGAGCAGTTCTTC.

V usage is TRBV4-2 and J usage is TRBJ1-2; possibly TRBD1 for D (5 bases). Trimming removed 4 bases at V and 5 bases at J, with 11 bases between. The CDR3 extends over 13 amino acids. The germline CDR1 and CDR2 sequences are LGHNA and YNFKEQ. The CDR3 spells CASSPPAGYGYTF. CDR3 sequence (DNA): TGTGCCAGCAGCCCCCCCGCAGGGTATGGCTACACCTTC.

This clonotype was counted only a few times. The J gene is TRBJ1-4, the V gene TRBV4-2; 8 bases line up with TRBD1. Germline V gene lookup returns CDR1 LGHNA and CDR2 YNFKEQ. The CDR3 length is 16 residues. With 0 bases clipped from V and 4 bases from J, the junction kept 4 bases outside the gene matches. The DNA for the CDR3 is TGTGCCAGCAGCCAAGATCCCGGACAGGGTAATGAAAAACTGTTTTTT. Translation: CASSQDPGQGNEKLFF.

In DNA, the CDR3 is TGTGCCAGCAGCCAAGATTGGGACGTTAGCTCCTACGAGCAGTACTTC. Protein: CASSQDWDVSSYEQYF. This sequence joins TRBV3-1 and TRBJ2-7; either TRBD1 or TRBD2 may supply D (5 bases each). CDR1 and CDR2 from the germline V gene are LGHDT and YNNKEL (reference sequence). Trimming removed 0 bases at V and 0 bases at J, with 12 bases between. The CDR3 loop spans 16 amino acids.

The chain employs TRBV10-2 and TRBJ2-1; 9 bases fit TRBD1. Near its end, the DNA agrees better with TRBJ2-7, so the J call may be wrong. Germline values: CDR1 WSHSY, CDR2 SAAADI. The CDR3 contains 15 residues. CDR3 region: CASSEPGQGHYEQYF. The CDR3 DNA reads as TGCGCCAGCAGTGAGCCGGGACAGGGACACTACGAGCAGTACTTC.

The DNA of the CDR3 is TGTGCCAGCAGCCAACTCCCGACTAGCGGGGGGCTGAGCAATGAGCAGTTCTTC. The encoded protein is CASSQLPTSGGLSNEQFF. The chain couples TRBV3-1 to TRBJ2-1; TRBD2 agrees at 13 bases. Trimming took 2 bases from V and 6 from J; bases not matched to a gene: 10. CDR3 length: 18 residues. The germline V gene has CDR1 LGHDT and CDR2 YNNKEL (reference sequence).

This clonotype was counted only a few times. The rearrangement links TRBV5-5 to TRBJ1-2; 8 bases match TRBD1. Per germline, CDR1 SGHKS and CDR2 YYEKEE (reference sequence). The CDR3 contains 13 residues. The V gene end was trimmed by 3 bases and the J gene end by 6 bases; junction bases not matched to a gene: 4. This CDR3 reads CASSSGTGHGYTF. As DNA, the CDR3 is TGTGCCAGCAGCTCCGGGACAGGCCATGGCTACACCTTC.